This TCR beta chain was sequenced in a study of regulatory T cells in long-lasting Graves disease. Described time point: newly diagnosed GD, antithyroid drugs for less than 3 months. The TCR library was prepared using RNA isolated from PBMCs. CDR3 regions were amplified by Arm-PCR using iRepertoire HTBI primers to build TCR beta libraries. TCRdb fed the multiplex PCR reads into MiXCR, producing one record per CDR3 protein. The table has around 480,000 distinct CDR3 sequences, about 16% seen once. This CDR3 is built from 16 residues. CDR1 and CDR2 (germline): MGHRA, YSYEKL. The V gene end was trimmed by 0 bases and the J gene end by 12 bases; junction bases not matched to a gene: 10. The data were also submitted as part of a second study, on T cells in Graves' hyperthyroidism and ophthalmopathy.

The sequence derives from a woman aged 35 to 59 with Graves disease. J is TRBJ1-6 and V is TRBV4-1; 8 bases align to TRBD1. The sequencing used peripheral blood mononuclear cells (PBMCs), collected at new diagnosis, from a patient treated with antithyroid drugs. The CDR3 sequence: CASSQDSGQVYGPLHF. The CDR3 nucleotides are TGCGCCAGCAGCCAAGATTCGGGACAGGTCTATGGACCCCTCCACTTT.